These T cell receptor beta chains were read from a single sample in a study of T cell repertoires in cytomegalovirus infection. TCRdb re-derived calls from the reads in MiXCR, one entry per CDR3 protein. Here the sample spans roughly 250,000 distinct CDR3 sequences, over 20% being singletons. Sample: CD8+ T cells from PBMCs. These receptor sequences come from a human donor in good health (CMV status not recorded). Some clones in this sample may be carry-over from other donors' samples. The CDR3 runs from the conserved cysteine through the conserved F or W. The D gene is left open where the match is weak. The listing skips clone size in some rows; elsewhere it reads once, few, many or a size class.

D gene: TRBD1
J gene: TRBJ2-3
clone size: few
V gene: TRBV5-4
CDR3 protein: CASSLRTGADTQYF
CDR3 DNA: TGTGCCAGCAGCTTGAGGACAGGGGCAGATACGCAGTATTTT

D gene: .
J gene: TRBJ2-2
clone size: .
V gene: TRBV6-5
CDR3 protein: CASSYGANTGELFF
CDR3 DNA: TGTGCCAGCAGTTACGGCGCGAACACCGGGGAGCTGTTTTTT

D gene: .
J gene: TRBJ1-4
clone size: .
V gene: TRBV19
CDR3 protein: CASSWGTTNEKLFF
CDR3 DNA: TGTGCCAGCTCATGGGGAACTACTAATGAAAAACTGTTTTTT

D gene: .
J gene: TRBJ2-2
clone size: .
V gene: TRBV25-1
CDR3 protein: CASSESAGSGGELFF
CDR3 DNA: TGTGCCAGCAGTGAATCAGCAGGGTCGGGCGGGGAGCTGTTTTTT

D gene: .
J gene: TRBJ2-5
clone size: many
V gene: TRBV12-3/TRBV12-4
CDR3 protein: CASSSPSETQYF
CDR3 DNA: TGTGCCAGCAGTTCCCCCTCGGAGACCCAGTACTTC

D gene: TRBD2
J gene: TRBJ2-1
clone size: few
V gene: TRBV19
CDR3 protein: CASSIPKTSGEYNEQFF
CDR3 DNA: TGTGCCAGTAGTATACCCAAGACTAGCGGGGAGTACAATGAGCAGTTCTTC

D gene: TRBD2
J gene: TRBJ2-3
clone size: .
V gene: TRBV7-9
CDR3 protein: CASSSHSGGPPGVTQYF
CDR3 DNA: TGTGCCAGCAGCTCTCATAGCGGGGGGCCCCCTGGTGTTACGCAGTATTTT

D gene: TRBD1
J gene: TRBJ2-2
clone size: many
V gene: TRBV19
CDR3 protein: CASSIDQGANTGELFF
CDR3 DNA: TGTGCCAGTAGTATAGACCAGGGGGCTAACACCGGGGAGCTGTTTTTT

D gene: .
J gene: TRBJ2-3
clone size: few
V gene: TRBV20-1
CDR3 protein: CSAIGPDTDTQYF
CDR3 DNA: TGCAGTGCTATCGGGCCGGACACAGATACGCAGTATTTT

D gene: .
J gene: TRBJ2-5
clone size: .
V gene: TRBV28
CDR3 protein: CASSPGPGLEVTTQETQYF
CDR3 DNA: TGTGCCAGCAGTCCTGGGCCAGGACTCGAAGTAACTACTCAAGAGACCCAGTACTTC

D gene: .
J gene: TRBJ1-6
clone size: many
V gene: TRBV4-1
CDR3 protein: CASSPTDGASPLHF
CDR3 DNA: TGCGCCAGCAGCCCTACGGACGGGGCTTCACCCCTCCACTTT

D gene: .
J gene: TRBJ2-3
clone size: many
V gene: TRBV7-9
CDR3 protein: CASRASYDYPEDTQYF
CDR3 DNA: TGTGCCAGCAGGGCCTCCTACGACTACCCGGAGGATACGCAGTATTTT

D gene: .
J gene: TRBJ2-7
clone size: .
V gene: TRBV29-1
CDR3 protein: CSVEGDGTYEQYF
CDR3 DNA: TGCAGCGTTGAAGGGGACGGGACCTACGAGCAGTACTTC

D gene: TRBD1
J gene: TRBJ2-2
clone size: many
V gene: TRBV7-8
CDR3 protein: CASSLNRGTGELFF
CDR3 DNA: TGTGCCAGCAGCTTAAACAGGGGGACCGGGGAGCTGTTTTTT

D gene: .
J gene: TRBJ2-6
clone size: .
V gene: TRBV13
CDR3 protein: CASSPLPRGHSGANVLTF
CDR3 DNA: TGTGCCAGCAGCCCCCTCCCCAGGGGCCACTCTGGGGCCAACGTCCTGACTTTC

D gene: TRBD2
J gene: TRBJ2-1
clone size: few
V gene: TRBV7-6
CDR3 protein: CASSFASGGAHNEQFF
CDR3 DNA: TGTGCCAGCAGCTTTGCTAGCGGGGGGGCTCACAATGAGCAGTTCTTC

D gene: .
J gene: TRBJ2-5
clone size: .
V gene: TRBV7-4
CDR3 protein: CASSHSRDSHQETQYF
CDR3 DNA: TGTGCCAGCAGCCACAGCCGGGACTCCCACCAAGAGACCCAGTACTTC

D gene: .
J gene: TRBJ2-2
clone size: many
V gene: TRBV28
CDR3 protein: CASSSLDGRGTNTGELFF
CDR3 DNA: TGTGCCAGCAGTTCCTTAGACGGCCGGGGTACGAACACCGGGGAGCTGTTTTTT

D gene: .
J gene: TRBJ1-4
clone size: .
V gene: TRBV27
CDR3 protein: CASSQGFHNEKLFF
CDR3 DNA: TGTGCCAGCAGCCAGGGATTTCATAATGAAAAACTGTTTTTT

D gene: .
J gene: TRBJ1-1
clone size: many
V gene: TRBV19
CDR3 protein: CASSIQGNTEAFF
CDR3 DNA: TGTGCCAGCAGTATCCAGGGGAACACTGAAGCTTTCTTT

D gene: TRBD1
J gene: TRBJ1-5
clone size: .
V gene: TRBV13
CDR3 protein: CASSFSRGRTGQPQHF
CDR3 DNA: TGTGCCAGCAGCTTCAGCAGGGGGCGAACGGGGCAGCCCCAGCATTTT

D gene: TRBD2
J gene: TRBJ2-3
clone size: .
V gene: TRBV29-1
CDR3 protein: CSVAGTSGGTSTDTQYF
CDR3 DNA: TGCAGCGTCGCCGGGACTAGCGGGGGGACAAGCACAGATACGCAGTATTTT

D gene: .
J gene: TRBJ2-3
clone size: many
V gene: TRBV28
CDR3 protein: CASSLGVDTQYF
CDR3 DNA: TGTGCCAGCAGCTTAGGTGTTGATACGCAGTATTTT

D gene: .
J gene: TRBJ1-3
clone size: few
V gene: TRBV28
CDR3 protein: CASSPVAAFSGNTIYF
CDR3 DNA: TGTGCCAGCAGCCCAGTCGCGGCTTTCTCTGGAAACACCATATATTTT

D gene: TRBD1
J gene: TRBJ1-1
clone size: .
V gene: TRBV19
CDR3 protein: CASSMARGQINTEAFF
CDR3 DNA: TGTGCCAGTAGTATGGCGAGGGGACAGATTAACACTGAAGCTTTCTTT

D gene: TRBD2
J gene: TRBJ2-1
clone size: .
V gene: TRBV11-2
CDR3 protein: CASSWAAGGPSEQFF
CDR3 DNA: TGTGCCAGCAGCTGGGCTGCGGGGGGGCCTAGTGAGCAGTTCTTC

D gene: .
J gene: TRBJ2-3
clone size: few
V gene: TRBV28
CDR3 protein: CASSLLPLGNTQYF
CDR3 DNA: TGTGCCAGCAGTTTACTGCCCCTCGGGAATACGCAGTATTTT

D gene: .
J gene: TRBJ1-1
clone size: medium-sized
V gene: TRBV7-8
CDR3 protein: CASSLADRLTEAFF
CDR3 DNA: TGTGCCAGCAGCTTAGCGGATAGGTTGACTGAAGCTTTCTTT

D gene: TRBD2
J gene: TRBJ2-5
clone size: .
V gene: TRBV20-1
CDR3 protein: CSVERTTSGSETQYF
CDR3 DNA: TGCAGTGTGGAAAGGACAACTAGCGGGTCGGAGACCCAGTACTTC

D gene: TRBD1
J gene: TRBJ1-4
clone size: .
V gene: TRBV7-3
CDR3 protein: CASSQVQGATNEKLFF
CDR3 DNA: TGTGCCAGCAGCCAAGTCCAGGGGGCGACTAATGAAAAACTGTTTTTT

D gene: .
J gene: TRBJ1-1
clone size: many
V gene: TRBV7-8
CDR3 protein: CASSSGGGGTEAFF
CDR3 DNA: TGTGCCAGCAGCTCCGGGGGGGGAGGCACTGAAGCTTTCTTT

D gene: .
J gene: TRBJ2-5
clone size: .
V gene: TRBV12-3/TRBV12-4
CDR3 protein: CASTPWGKKETQYF
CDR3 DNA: TGTGCCAGCACCCCGTGGGGCAAGAAAGAGACCCAGTACTTC

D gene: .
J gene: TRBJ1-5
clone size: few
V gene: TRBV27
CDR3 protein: CASSLMAYNQPQHF
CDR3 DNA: TGTGCCAGCAGTTTAATGGCATACAATCAGCCCCAGCATTTT

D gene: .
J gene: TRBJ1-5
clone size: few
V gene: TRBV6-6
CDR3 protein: CASSYSGVQQPQHF
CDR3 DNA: TGTGCCAGCAGTTACTCAGGGGTGCAGCAGCCCCAGCATTTT

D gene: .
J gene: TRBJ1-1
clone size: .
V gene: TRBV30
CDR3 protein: CAWSARTVEAFF
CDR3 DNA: TGTGCCTGGAGTGCCCGGACAGTTGAAGCTTTCTTT

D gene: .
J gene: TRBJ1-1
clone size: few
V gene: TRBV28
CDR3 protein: CASSFGGPRMNTEAFF
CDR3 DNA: TGTGCCAGCAGTTTTGGAGGTCCTAGAATGAACACTGAAGCTTTCTTT

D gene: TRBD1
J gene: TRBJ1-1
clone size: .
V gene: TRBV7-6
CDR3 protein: CASSLGSGTGDEAFF
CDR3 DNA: TGTGCCAGCAGCTTAGGATCCGGGACAGGGGATGAAGCTTTCTTT

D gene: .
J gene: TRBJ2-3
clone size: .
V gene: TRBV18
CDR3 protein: CASSRADFTDTQYF
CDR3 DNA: TGTGCCAGCTCACGAGCGGACTTTACAGATACGCAGTATTTT

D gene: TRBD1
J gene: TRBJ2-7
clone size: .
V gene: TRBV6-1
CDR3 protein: CASNPRTGIEQYF
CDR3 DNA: TGTGCCAGCAATCCTCGGACAGGGATCGAGCAGTACTTC

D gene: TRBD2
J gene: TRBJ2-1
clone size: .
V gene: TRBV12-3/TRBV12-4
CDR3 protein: CASSPLGGGYEQFF
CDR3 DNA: TGTGCCAGCAGCCCCCTGGGGGGGGGTTATGAGCAGTTCTTC

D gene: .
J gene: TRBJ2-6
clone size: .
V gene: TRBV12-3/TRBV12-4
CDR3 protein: CASSSTGSGANVLTF
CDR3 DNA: TGTGCCAGCAGTTCGACAGGATCCGGGGCCAACGTCCTGACTTTC

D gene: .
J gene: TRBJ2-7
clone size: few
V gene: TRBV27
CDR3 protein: CASSLRAGSAYEQYF
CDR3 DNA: TGTGCCAGCAGTTTAAGGGCAGGGTCTGCGTACGAGCAGTACTTC

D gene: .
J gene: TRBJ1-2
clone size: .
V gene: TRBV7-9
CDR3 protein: CASSPGPANYGYTF
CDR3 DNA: TGTGCCAGCTCCCCAGGGCCCGCTAACTATGGCTACACCTTC

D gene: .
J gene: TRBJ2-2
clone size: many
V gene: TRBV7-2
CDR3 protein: CASSPRPAGSNTGELFF
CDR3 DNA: TGTGCCAGCAGCCCCCGCCCCGCGGGTTCGAACACCGGGGAGCTGTTTTTT

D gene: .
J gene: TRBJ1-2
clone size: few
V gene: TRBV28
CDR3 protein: CATSHPLRDARNYGYTF
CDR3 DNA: TGTGCCACCTCTCACCCTCTCCGGGACGCCCGAAACTATGGCTACACCTTC

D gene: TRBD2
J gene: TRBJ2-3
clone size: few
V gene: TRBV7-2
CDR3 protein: CASSLVGRGSTDTQYF
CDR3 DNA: TGTGCCAGCAGCTTAGTAGGGCGGGGGAGCACAGATACGCAGTATTTT